Sequencing of this TCR beta chain was carried out in a study of T cell responses to AZD1222 COVID-19 vaccine. General observations from the study: Spike-specific TCR breadth and depth were elevated following two AZD1222 doses. White British donors predominated, females outnumbered males, and clonal diversity was possibly underestimated. CD4 TCRs linked to vaccination spanned spike, dominating at 160-218 and 743-854.

Germline V gene lookup returns CDR1 SGHTA and CDR2 FQGNSA. The CDR3 runs to 14 residues. A remark on this clone: Its antigen is not identified. Germline is not matched at one junction end, which may reflect a read error.

The repertoire was sequenced with immunoSEQ multiplex PCR; TCRdb's copy has only in-frame clones and lacks some. The sample has about 84,000 clones; about 90% are singletons. This specimen consisted of peripheral blood, obtained on day 0 of AZD1222 vaccination. The receptor's source is an adult in good health. This rearrangement joins TRBV7-2 to TRBJ2-7; 11 bases map to TRBD2. This chain's CDR3 is CASRLAGGRYEQYF. The CDR3 nucleotides are TGTGCCAGCAGGTTAGCGGGAGGGAGGTACGAGCAGTACTTC.